This T cell receptor beta chain was recovered during a study of graft-versus-host responses after intestinal transplantation. Study summary: Recipients underwent multivisceral, liver-intestinal, or isolated intestinal transplants.

The V end lost 4 bases, the J end lost 4 bases, and 15 bases lay between the germline ends. The CDR3 totals 14 residues. Germline V gene sequence: CDR1 SGHRS, CDR2 YFSETQ. Only in-frame clones appear in the TCRdb table, and some are missing; sequencing was by immunoSEQ multiplex PCR. The data hold 90,000 to 150,000 clones, with around 93% observed a single time. Notes on this clone: Its target is unknown.

The V and J genes are TRBV5-1 and TRBJ2-7, with D possibly being TRBD1 (6 bases). The sequence derives from a human donor who received an intestinal transplant. The sequenced sample was unstimulated CD4+ T cells sorted from spleen or lymph node cells, obtained before intestinal transplant. Written as DNA, the CDR3 is TGCGCCAGCAGCCCCGGGACATTCTCTTACGAGCAGTACTTC. It translates to CASSPGTFSYEQYF.